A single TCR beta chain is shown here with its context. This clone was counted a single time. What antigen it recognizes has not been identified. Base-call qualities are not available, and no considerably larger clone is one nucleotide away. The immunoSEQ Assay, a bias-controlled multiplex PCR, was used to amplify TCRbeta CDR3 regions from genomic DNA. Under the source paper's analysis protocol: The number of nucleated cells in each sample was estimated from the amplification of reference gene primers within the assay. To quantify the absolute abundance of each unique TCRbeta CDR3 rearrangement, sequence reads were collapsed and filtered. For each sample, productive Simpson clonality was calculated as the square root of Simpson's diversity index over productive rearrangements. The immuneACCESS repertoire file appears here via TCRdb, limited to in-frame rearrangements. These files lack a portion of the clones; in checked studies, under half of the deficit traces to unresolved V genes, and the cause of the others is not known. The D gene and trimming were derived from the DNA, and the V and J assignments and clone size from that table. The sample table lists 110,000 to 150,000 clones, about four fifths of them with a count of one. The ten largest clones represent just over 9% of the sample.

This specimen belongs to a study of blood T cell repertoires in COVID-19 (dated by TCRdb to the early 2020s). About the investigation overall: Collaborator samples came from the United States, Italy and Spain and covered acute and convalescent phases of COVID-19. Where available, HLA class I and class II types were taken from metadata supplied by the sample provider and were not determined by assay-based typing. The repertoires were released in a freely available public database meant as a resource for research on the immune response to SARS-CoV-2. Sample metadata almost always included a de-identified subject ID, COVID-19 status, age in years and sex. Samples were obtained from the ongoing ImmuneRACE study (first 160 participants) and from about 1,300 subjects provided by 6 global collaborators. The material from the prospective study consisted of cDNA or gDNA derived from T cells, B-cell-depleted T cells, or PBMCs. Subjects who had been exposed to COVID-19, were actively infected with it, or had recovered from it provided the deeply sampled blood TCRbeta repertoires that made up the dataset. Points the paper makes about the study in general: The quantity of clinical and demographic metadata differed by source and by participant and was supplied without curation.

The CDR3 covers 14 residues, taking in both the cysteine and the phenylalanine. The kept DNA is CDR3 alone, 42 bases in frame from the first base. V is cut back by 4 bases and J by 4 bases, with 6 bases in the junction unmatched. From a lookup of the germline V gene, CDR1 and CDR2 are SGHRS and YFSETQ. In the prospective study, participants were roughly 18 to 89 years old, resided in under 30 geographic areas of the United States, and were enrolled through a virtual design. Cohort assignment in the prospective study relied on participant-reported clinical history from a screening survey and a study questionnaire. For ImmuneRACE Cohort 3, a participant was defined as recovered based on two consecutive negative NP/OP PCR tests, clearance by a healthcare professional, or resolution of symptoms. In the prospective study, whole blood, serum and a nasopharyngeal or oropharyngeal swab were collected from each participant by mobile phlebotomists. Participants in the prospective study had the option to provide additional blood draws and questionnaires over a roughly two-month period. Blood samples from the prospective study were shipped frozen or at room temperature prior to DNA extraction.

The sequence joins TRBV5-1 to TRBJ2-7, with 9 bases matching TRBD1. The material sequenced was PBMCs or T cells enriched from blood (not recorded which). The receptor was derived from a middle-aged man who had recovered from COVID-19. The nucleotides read TGCGCCAGCAGCCGTCGGGACAGGGTATACGAGCAGTACTTC. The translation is CASSRRDRVYEQYF.